A selection of T cell receptor beta chains follows, all from one sample in a study of blood T cell repertoires in COVID-19. The assay was immunoSEQ multiplex PCR, and TCRdb's table has in-frame clones only and misses some. The sample has 100,000 to 150,000 clones; about 85% are singletons. Material: peripheral blood. These receptors came from a man older than 75 with active or convalescent COVID-19. CDR3s include the opening cysteine and the closing phenylalanine or tryptophan. Each record gives: CDR3 length, V gene, J gene, clone size, D gene, CDR3 protein, CDR3 DNA. The D gene is left open where the match is weak. A row's size may be missing; if present it is once, few, many or a size class.

len: 15
v_gene: TRBV28
j_gene: TRBJ1-4
abundance: -
d_gene: TRBD1
CDR3aa: CASSHQGGGNEKLFF
CDR3nt: TGTGCCAGCAGTCACCAGGGGGGTGGTAATGAAAAACTGTTTTTT

len: 15
v_gene: TRBV7-3
j_gene: TRBJ2-3
abundance: -
d_gene: -
CDR3aa: CASSLTGTSTDTQYF
CDR3nt: TGTGCCAGCAGCTTAACCGGGACTAGCACAGATACGCAGTATTTT

len: 15
v_gene: TRBV7-8
j_gene: TRBJ1-1
abundance: -
d_gene: -
CDR3aa: CASSLASGRATEAFF
CDR3nt: TGTGCCAGCAGCTTAGCGTCCGGCAGGGCCACTGAAGCTTTCTTT

len: 15
v_gene: TRBV7-2
j_gene: TRBJ1-2
abundance: few
d_gene: TRBD1
CDR3aa: CASSPSQGAGYGYTF
CDR3nt: TGTGCCAGCAGCCCATCACAGGGGGCGGGGTATGGCTACACCTTC

len: 15
v_gene: TRBV2
j_gene: TRBJ1-5
abundance: -
d_gene: -
CDR3aa: CASSEALAGHQPQHF
CDR3nt: TGTGCCAGCAGTGAAGCGCTGGCAGGCCATCAGCCCCAGCATTTT

len: 13
v_gene: TRBV27
j_gene: TRBJ1-1
abundance: -
d_gene: -
CDR3aa: CASSNRPNTEAFF
CDR3nt: TGTGCCAGCAGTAACAGGCCGAACACTGAAGCTTTCTTT

len: 14
v_gene: TRBV7-9
j_gene: TRBJ2-7
abundance: -
d_gene: -
CDR3aa: CASSLGGNTYEQYF
CDR3nt: TGTGCCAGCAGCTTAGGCGGCAACACCTACGAGCAGTACTTC

len: 15
v_gene: TRBV19
j_gene: TRBJ1-3
abundance: -
d_gene: -
CDR3aa: CASSLSGNHGNTIYF
CDR3nt: TGTGCCAGTAGCTTATCAGGAAACCACGGAAACACCATATATTTT

len: 19
v_gene: TRBV4-1
j_gene: TRBJ1-3
abundance: -
d_gene: -
CDR3aa: CASSQDRDKSSGLGNTIYF
CDR3nt: TGCGCCAGCAGCCAAGATAGGGACAAGAGCTCTGGGCTCGGAAACACCATATATTTT

len: 15
v_gene: TRBV7-3
j_gene: TRBJ1-3
abundance: -
d_gene: TRBD1
CDR3aa: CASSPGTGFRNTIYF
CDR3nt: TGTGCCAGCAGCCCTGGGACAGGTTTTAGGAACACCATATATTTT

len: 14
v_gene: TRBV7-9
j_gene: TRBJ2-7
abundance: -
d_gene: TRBD1
CDR3aa: CASSPGTDPYEQYF
CDR3nt: TGTGCCAGCAGCCCCGGGACAGATCCCTACGAGCAGTACTTC

len: 15
v_gene: TRBV7-9
j_gene: TRBJ1-1
abundance: -
d_gene: -
CDR3aa: CASSSQGVIDTEAFF
CDR3nt: TGTGCCAGCAGCTCCCAGGGCGTGATCGACACTGAAGCTTTCTTT

len: 13
v_gene: TRBV6-2/TRBV6-3
j_gene: TRBJ2-3
abundance: -
d_gene: -
CDR3aa: CASSYASPDTQYF
CDR3nt: TGTGCCAGCAGTTACGCGTCTCCAGATACGCAGTATTTT

len: 14
v_gene: TRBV28
j_gene: TRBJ2-1
abundance: -
d_gene: TRBD2
CDR3aa: CASRSGRGTNEQFF
CDR3nt: TGTGCCAGCAGGAGCGGGAGGGGAACGAATGAGCAGTTCTTC

len: 13
v_gene: TRBV28
j_gene: TRBJ1-5
abundance: -
d_gene: -
CDR3aa: CASTSGGVPPQHF
CDR3nt: TGTGCCAGCACCTCGGGAGGTGTTCCGCCCCAGCATTTT

len: 15
v_gene: TRBV30
j_gene: TRBJ2-2
abundance: -
d_gene: TRBD2
CDR3aa: CAWNKRELRTGELFF
CDR3nt: TGTGCCTGGAATAAGCGGGAGCTTCGAACCGGGGAGCTGTTTTTT

len: 15
v_gene: TRBV5-1
j_gene: TRBJ1-1
abundance: few
d_gene: TRBD1
CDR3aa: CASSLEPGGNTEAFF
CDR3nt: TGCGCCAGCAGCTTGGAGCCAGGGGGGAACACTGAAGCTTTCTTT

len: 17
v_gene: TRBV19
j_gene: TRBJ1-6
abundance: -
d_gene: TRBD1
CDR3aa: CASSTTGGAASNSPLHF
CDR3nt: TGTGCCAGTAGTACGACAGGGGGCGCCGCTTCTAATTCACCCCTCCACTTT

len: 14
v_gene: TRBV6-4
j_gene: TRBJ2-3
abundance: -
d_gene: TRBD2
CDR3aa: CASSLAGGSDTQYF
CDR3nt: TGTGCCAGCAGCCTAGCGGGAGGTTCGGATACGCAGTATTTT

len: 14
v_gene: TRBV7-9
j_gene: TRBJ2-2
abundance: once
d_gene: TRBD1
CDR3aa: CASSSLGGTGPLFF
CDR3nt: TGTGCCAGCAGCTCTCTAGGGGGGACAGGTCCGCTGTTTTTT

len: 16
v_gene: TRBV6-2/TRBV6-3
j_gene: TRBJ2-7
abundance: -
d_gene: -
CDR3aa: CASSSPGSRRDYEQYF
CDR3nt: TGTGCCAGCAGTTCTCCCGGGTCGCGAAGAGACTACGAGCAGTACTTC

len: 15
v_gene: TRBV5-1
j_gene: TRBJ2-2
abundance: -
d_gene: -
CDR3aa: CASSAGQQMTGELFF
CDR3nt: TGCGCCAGCAGCGCGGGACAGCAAATGACCGGGGAGCTGTTTTTT

len: 14
v_gene: TRBV6-5
j_gene: TRBJ2-2
abundance: -
d_gene: TRBD1
CDR3aa: CASRQGAQSGELFF
CDR3nt: TGTGCCAGCCGACAGGGGGCCCAGTCCGGGGAGCTGTTTTTT

len: 12
v_gene: TRBV6-6
j_gene: TRBJ1-2
abundance: -
d_gene: -
CDR3aa: CASSDRPYGYTF
CDR3nt: TGTGCCAGCAGTGACAGACCCTATGGCTACACCTTC

len: 18
v_gene: TRBV9
j_gene: TRBJ2-5
abundance: -
d_gene: TRBD2
CDR3aa: CASSRGLAGLTTGETQYF
CDR3nt: TGTGCCAGCAGCCGGGGCCTAGCGGGGCTAACTACGGGGGAGACCCAGTACTTC

len: 17
v_gene: TRBV28
j_gene: TRBJ2-7
abundance: -
d_gene: TRBD2
CDR3aa: CASSLNRLGLGSVEQYF
CDR3nt: TGTGCCAGCAGTTTAAACCGACTGGGACTAGGATCGGTCGAGCAGTACTTC

len: 16
v_gene: TRBV18
j_gene: TRBJ2-1
abundance: -
d_gene: TRBD2
CDR3aa: CASSPTSGGARNEQFF
CDR3nt: TGTGCCAGCTCACCGACTAGCGGGGGGGCGAGGAATGAGCAGTTCTTC

len: 15
v_gene: TRBV2
j_gene: TRBJ1-2
abundance: -
d_gene: TRBD1
CDR3aa: CASSARTGFDYGYTF
CDR3nt: TGTGCCAGCAGTGCCCGGACAGGGTTCGACTATGGCTACACCTTC

len: 14
v_gene: TRBV28
j_gene: TRBJ1-2
abundance: -
d_gene: -
CDR3aa: CASSLGGRRYGYTF
CDR3nt: TGTGCCAGCAGTTTAGGAGGGAGACGCTATGGCTACACCTTC

len: 14
v_gene: TRBV6-2/TRBV6-3
j_gene: TRBJ2-5
abundance: -
d_gene: TRBD2
CDR3aa: CASSWAGVEETQYF
CDR3nt: TGTGCCAGCAGTTGGGCGGGAGTGGAAGAGACCCAGTACTTC

len: 16
v_gene: TRBV30
j_gene: TRBJ2-6
abundance: -
d_gene: -
CDR3aa: CAWNYPGLREANVLTF
CDR3nt: TGTGCCTGGAATTACCCCGGACTTCGCGAGGCCAACGTCCTGACTTTC

len: 14
v_gene: TRBV19
j_gene: TRBJ1-1
abundance: few
d_gene: -
CDR3aa: CASSIPGMNTEAFF
CDR3nt: TGTGCCAGTAGTATTCCAGGCATGAACACTGAAGCTTTCTTT

len: 11
v_gene: TRBV27
j_gene: TRBJ2-5
abundance: once
d_gene: -
CDR3aa: CASSFARTQYF
CDR3nt: TGTGCCAGCAGTTTTGCCAGGACCCAGTACTTC

len: 14
v_gene: TRBV11-2
j_gene: TRBJ2-1
abundance: -
d_gene: TRBD2
CDR3aa: CASSQSGNYNEQFF
CDR3nt: TGTGCCAGCAGCCAGAGCGGGAACTACAATGAGCAGTTCTTC

len: 17
v_gene: TRBV9
j_gene: TRBJ2-2
abundance: -
d_gene: -
CDR3aa: CASSDRQVGINTGELFF
CDR3nt: TGTGCCAGCAGCGACCGACAGGTCGGGATTAACACCGGGGAGCTGTTTTTT

len: 15
v_gene: TRBV20-1
j_gene: TRBJ2-5
abundance: -
d_gene: -
CDR3aa: CSASRNGSFQETQYF
CDR3nt: TGCAGTGCTAGTCGCAACGGGTCATTCCAAGAGACCCAGTACTTC

len: 17
v_gene: TRBV4-1
j_gene: TRBJ2-1
abundance: -
d_gene: -
CDR3aa: CASSQESTRVLSNEQFF
CDR3nt: TGCGCCAGCAGCCAAGAATCAACTAGGGTTCTTTCGAATGAGCAGTTCTTC

len: 15
v_gene: TRBV4-1
j_gene: TRBJ1-1
abundance: -
d_gene: -
CDR3aa: CASSPWGGGWTEAFF
CDR3nt: TGCGCCAGCAGCCCGTGGGGGGGCGGGTGGACTGAAGCTTTCTTT

len: 14
v_gene: TRBV2
j_gene: TRBJ2-7
abundance: few
d_gene: -
CDR3aa: CASSERETSYEQYF
CDR3nt: TGTGCCAGCAGTGAGCGAGAAACCTCCTACGAGCAGTACTTC

len: 14
v_gene: TRBV5-6
j_gene: TRBJ1-4
abundance: -
d_gene: TRBD1
CDR3aa: CASSLVQGNEKLFF
CDR3nt: TGTGCCAGCAGCTTGGTACAGGGGAATGAAAAACTGTTTTTT

len: 19
v_gene: TRBV7-9
j_gene: TRBJ1-4
abundance: -
d_gene: TRBD1
CDR3aa: CASSSRQGTVRTSNEKLFF
CDR3nt: TGTGCCAGCAGCTCACGACAGGGGACGGTGCGCACATCTAATGAAAAACTGTTTTTT

len: 14
v_gene: TRBV16
j_gene: TRBJ1-1
abundance: -
d_gene: -
CDR3aa: CASSQSGGNTEAFF
CDR3nt: TGTGCCAGCAGCCAATCGGGGGGGAACACTGAAGCTTTCTTT

len: 14
v_gene: TRBV19
j_gene: TRBJ1-2
abundance: -
d_gene: -
CDR3aa: CASSETRDRYGYTF
CDR3nt: TGTGCCAGTAGCGAAACGAGAGACAGGTATGGCTACACCTTC

len: 18
v_gene: TRBV12-5
j_gene: TRBJ2-4
abundance: -
d_gene: TRBD2
CDR3aa: CASGTPWPLAGLRDIQYF
CDR3nt: TGTGCTAGTGGGACGCCTTGGCCCCTAGCGGGGCTCCGGGACATTCAGTACTTC

len: 18
v_gene: TRBV18
j_gene: TRBJ2-1
abundance: -
d_gene: -
CDR3aa: CASSPPGRGGSSYNEQFF
CDR3nt: TGTGCCAGCTCACCACCGGGAAGGGGGGGGAGCTCCTACAATGAGCAGTTCTTC

len: 15
v_gene: TRBV4-2
j_gene: TRBJ1-3
abundance: -
d_gene: TRBD1
CDR3aa: CASSQGQGAGNTIYF
CDR3nt: TGTGCCAGCAGCCAAGGACAGGGGGCTGGAAACACCATATATTTT

len: 10
v_gene: TRBV6-5
j_gene: TRBJ2-3
abundance: -
d_gene: -
CDR3aa: CASPADTQYF
CDR3nt: TGTGCCAGCCCGGCAGATACGCAGTATTTT

len: 17
v_gene: TRBV10-2
j_gene: TRBJ2-7
abundance: few
d_gene: -
CDR3aa: CASSESPTSGASYEQYF
CDR3nt: TGCGCCAGCAGTGAATCTCCAACCAGCGGAGCCTCCTACGAGCAGTACTTC

len: 12
v_gene: TRBV13
j_gene: TRBJ2-7
abundance: few
d_gene: -
CDR3aa: CASSKASYEQYF
CDR3nt: TGTGCCAGCAGTAAAGCCTCCTACGAGCAGTACTTC

len: 16
v_gene: TRBV5-1
j_gene: TRBJ2-1
abundance: -
d_gene: -
CDR3aa: CASSNYGREFYNEQFF
CDR3nt: TGCGCCAGCAGCAACTACGGGCGGGAATTCTACAATGAGCAGTTCTTC

len: 13
v_gene: TRBV4-1
j_gene: TRBJ1-2
abundance: -
d_gene: -
CDR3aa: CASSQTGDYGYTF
CDR3nt: TGCGCCAGCAGCCAAACGGGGGACTATGGCTACACCTTC

len: 18
v_gene: TRBV4-2
j_gene: TRBJ2-1
abundance: -
d_gene: TRBD1
CDR3aa: CASSQGGPGTESYNEQFF
CDR3nt: TGTGCCAGCAGCCAAGGGGGCCCCGGGACAGAATCCTACAATGAGCAGTTCTTC

len: 15
v_gene: TRBV7-3
j_gene: TRBJ2-1
abundance: -
d_gene: -
CDR3aa: CASSFNPSVDNEQFF
CDR3nt: TGTGCCAGCAGCTTCAACCCTAGCGTTGACAATGAGCAGTTCTTC

len: 15
v_gene: TRBV3-1/TRBV3-2
j_gene: TRBJ2-1
abundance: once
d_gene: -
CDR3aa: CASSQPSFQDNEQFF
CDR3nt: TGTGCCAGCAGCCAACCGAGTTTCCAGGACAATGAGCAGTTCTTC

len: 14
v_gene: TRBV14
j_gene: TRBJ1-5
abundance: -
d_gene: -
CDR3aa: CASRVETKNQPQHF
CDR3nt: TGTGCCAGTCGAGTAGAAACGAAGAATCAGCCCCAGCATTTT

len: 17
v_gene: TRBV5-1
j_gene: TRBJ2-5
abundance: once
d_gene: TRBD2
CDR3aa: CASSLGATSGGFETQYF
CDR3nt: TGCGCCAGCAGCTTGGGGGCGACTAGCGGGGGGTTTGAGACCCAGTACTTC